These 30 T cell receptor beta chains were sequenced from one sample in a study of blood T cell repertoires in COVID-19. Measured with immunoSEQ multiplex PCR; TCRdb has only the in-frame clones, and not every one. There are about 130,000 clones in the sample; roughly 80% occur only once, and roughly 3% lies in the top ten. The sample was peripheral blood. The receptors were gathered from a woman older than 75 with acute or convalescent COVID-19.

V gene TRBV15 combines with J gene TRBJ2-7; 8 bases agree with TRBD1. V shed 0 bases, J shed 7 bases, and the junction held 8 bases outside the gene matches. Germline loops: CDR1 LNHNV, CDR2 YYDKDF (reference sequence). The CDR3 contains 15 residues. The CDR3 region has the DNA TGTGCCACCAGCAGAGATTCGGACAGGGCGTCTGAGCAGTACTTC. It codes for CATSRDSDRASEQYF.

The chain couples TRBV6-1 to TRBJ2-1; 8 bases are shared with TRBD1. CDR1 and CDR2 (germline): MNHNS, SASEGT. The CDR3 length is 17 residues. The trim removed 4 bases at V and 0 bases at J, leaving 8 bases unmatched. Here the CDR3 DNA reads TGTGCCAGCAGTGGTTGGGGACAGGCGATCTCCTACAATGAGCAGTTCTTC. Its translation is CASSGWGQAISYNEQFF.

This clone has just one count. The chain combines TRBV18 with TRBJ1-1; maybe TRBD1 (6 bases). The CDR3 extends over 13 amino acids. V lost 6 bases, J lost 7 bases, and 15 bases lay in between. CDR1 and CDR2 from the germline V gene are KGHSH and LQKENI. CDR3 sequence: CASSQNRVIEAFF. In DNA form, the CDR3 reads TGTGCCAGCTCCCAAAACAGGGTAATTGAAGCTTTCTTT.

The V gene is TRBV27, the J gene TRBJ1-4, with 8 bases matching TRBD1. Germline V CDR1 and CDR2: MNHEY, SMNVEV (reference sequence). Trimming removed 5 bases from V and 3 bases from J; junction bases left unmatched: 5. There are 15 residues in the CDR3. CDR3 in amino acids: CASSAPGQANEKLFF. As DNA, the CDR3 is TGTGCCAGCAGTGCACCGGGACAGGCTAATGAAAAACTGTTTTTT.

The rearrangement links TRBV6-1 to TRBJ1-2, with 9 bases identical to TRBD1. Looked up from germline, CDR1 is MNHNS and CDR2 is SASEGT. Unmatched junction bases numbered 0, after V lost 0 bases and J lost 4 bases. The CDR3 is made up of 14 amino acids. CDR3 DNA sequence: TGTGCCAGCAGTGAAGCGGACAGGGGCTATGGCTACACCTTC. This translates into CASSEADRGYGYTF.

The chain uses TRBV7-9 and TRBJ1-2, with D hard to call. The ends were cut back, 2 bases at V and 4 bases at J, with 11 bases in the middle. Per germline, CDR1 SEHNR and CDR2 FQNEAQ (reference sequence). This CDR3 has 14 amino acids. Written as DNA, the CDR3 is TGTGCCAGCAGCTTAAGCGTGAGTTCCTATGGCTACACCTTC. Amino acid sequence: CASSLSVSSYGYTF.

This chain uses TRBV7-8 with TRBJ2-2; no clear D. V lost 1 base to trimming and J lost 6 bases, with 12 bases between them. The CDR3 has 15 amino acids. From germline, CDR1 is SGHVS and CDR2 FQNEAQ. This CDR3 reads CASSLGSLLAGELFF. For the CDR3, the DNA is TGTGCCAGCAGCTTAGGATCCCTATTGGCCGGGGAGCTGTTTTTT.

V and J are TRBV6-5 and TRBJ2-7; a possible D gene is TRBD2 (6 bases). Germline CDR1 is MNHEY and CDR2 is SVGAGI. Trimming took off 6 bases at V and 3 bases at J, with 12 bases between the two ends. The CDR3 length is 13 residues. CDR3 nucleotides: TGTGCCAGCAGCGAGGAGGGTCTCTACGAGCAGTACTTC. Protein product: CASSEEGLYEQYF.

This clone was observed a few times. The chain employs TRBV12-3 or TRBV12-4 and TRBJ2-1; TRBD2 matches 7 bases. The CDR3 extends over 13 amino acids. After removal of 3 bases from V and 6 bases from J, the junction contained 2 bases not matched to a gene. CDR3 DNA: TGTGCCAGCAGTTTCGGGGGGTTCAATGAGCAGTTCTTC. Protein sequence: CASSFGGFNEQFF.

The chain employs TRBV11-3 and TRBJ2-7; 11 bases match TRBD1. Trimming removed 4 bases from V and 3 bases from J; junction bases left unmatched: 5. Germline-derived CDR1 and CDR2 are SGHNT and YENEEA. There are 15 residues in the CDR3. CDR3 sequence: CASSSGTGGIYEQYF. Here the CDR3 DNA reads TGTGCCAGCAGCTCAGGGACAGGGGGGATCTACGAGCAGTACTTC.

The rearrangement joins TRBV6-2 or TRBV6-3 to TRBJ1-2; maybe TRBD1 (5 bases). The V gene's germline CDR1 is MNHEY and CDR2 SVGEGT. This CDR3 contains 14 residues. V shed 2 bases and J shed 5 bases, with 12 bases lying between them. The CDR3 spells CASSYGGSPYGYTF. As DNA, the CDR3 is TGTGCCAGCAGTTACGGGGGGTCTCCTTATGGCTACACCTTC.

V gene TRBV10-3 combines with J gene TRBJ2-2, with D possibly matching TRBD2 (6 bases). Trimming removed 8 bases at V and 3 bases at J, with 10 bases between. Germline loops: CDR1 ENHRY, CDR2 SYGVKD. This CDR3 spans 13 amino acids. Written as DNA, the CDR3 is TGTGCCATCTCTACGGGGGACACCGGGGAGCTGTTTTTT. This encodes CAISTGDTGELFF.

As for this clone: The same CDR3 arises from other DNA sequences in this sample as well. The chain has TRBV2 and TRBJ2-5; D is unclear. CDR3 length equals 11 residues. Trimming stripped 2 bases from V and 6 bases from J, with 4 bases between. Germline V lookup: CDR1 SNHLY, CDR2 FYNNEI. The CDR3 spells CASSEWQTQYF. Here the CDR3 DNA reads TGTGCCAGCAGTGAATGGCAGACCCAGTACTTC.

The genes are TRBV6-5 and TRBJ1-4, with D hard to call. The V end lost 0 bases, the J end lost 8 bases, and 10 bases lay between the germline ends. The CDR3 consists of 14 residues. CDR1 and CDR2 (germline): MNHEY, SVGAGI. CDR3 residues: CASSYSSTEEKLFF. The CDR3 DNA is TGTGCCAGCAGTTACTCGAGCACAGAGGAAAAACTGTTTTTT.

The V call is TRBV12-3 or TRBV12-4, the J call TRBJ1-1; no clear D gene. This CDR3 is built from 13 residues. V gave up 6 bases and J gave up 5 bases, with 13 bases separating them. In DNA, the CDR3 is TGTGCCAGCAGAGGACTGAGATGGACTGAAGCTTTCTTT. The encoded protein is CASRGLRWTEAFF.

The chain carries TRBV5-1 and TRBJ1-2, with TRBD1 matching 7 bases. There are 13 residues in the CDR3. Germline values: CDR1 SGHRS, CDR2 YFSETQ. J lost 7 bases, V lost 5 bases, and 8 bases had no gene match. CDR3 DNA: TGCGCCAGCAGGTTAGAGGGGGCGAGTGGCTACACCTTC. It specifies CASRLEGASGYTF.

J is TRBJ2-3 and V is TRBV19, with D uncertain. The CDR3 is 11 amino acids. Trimming took off 7 bases at V and 6 bases at J, with 8 bases between the two ends. CDR1 is LNHDA and CDR2 is SQIVND in the germline V gene (reference sequence). This CDR3 is CASTFADTQYF. The CDR3 nucleotides are TGTGCCAGTACCTTCGCGGATACGCAGTATTTT.

This clone was found once. CDR3 residues: CASSPGLGGTEAFF. CDR3 DNA sequence: TGTGCCAGCTCACCAGGTCTCGGGGGCACTGAAGCTTTCTTT. This chain uses TRBV18 with TRBJ1-1; D is perhaps TRBD1 (5 bases). The germline CDR1 and CDR2 sequences are KGHSH and LQKENI. Trimming removed 2 bases from V and 4 bases from J, with 11 bases in between. The CDR3 is made up of 14 amino acids.

A note on this clone: The junction departs from germline at one end; a sequencing error may be responsible. The chain joins TRBV2 to TRBJ2-7; TRBD2 agrees at 9 bases. CDR3 length equals 14 residues. The germline gives CDR1 SNHLY, CDR2 FYNNEI. CDR3 amino acids: CARRRGGDSYEQYF. In DNA form, the CDR3 reads TGTGCCCGCAGGCGGGGGGGGGACTCCTACGAGCAGTACTTC.

The chain couples TRBV4-2 to TRBJ1-2, with D maybe TRBD1 (5 bases). Trimming left V 2 bases short and J 0 bases short, with 13 bases between. The CDR3 is 16 residues long. Germline V gene data show CDR1 as LGHNA and CDR2 as YNFKEQ. For the CDR3, the DNA is TGTGCCAGCAGCCAAATTGATTCAGGGACTAACTATGGCTACACCTTC. This translates into CASSQIDSGTNYGYTF.

The genes are TRBV10-1 and TRBJ2-7; the D gene is possibly TRBD2 (5 bases). Germline V gene lookup returns CDR1 WNHNN and CDR2 SYGVQD (reference sequence). CDR3 length: 13 residues. V gave up 6 bases and J gave up 0 bases, with 9 bases separating them. CDR3 in amino acids: CASSPGISYEQYF. CDR3 sequence (DNA): TGCGCCAGCAGCCCGGGAATCTCCTACGAGCAGTACTTC.

This clone was seen just once. The chain links TRBV6-5 to TRBJ1-1; the match to TRBD1 covers 7 bases. The V gene's germline CDR1 is MNHEY and CDR2 SVGAGI. Trimming at V came to 2 bases and at J to 2 bases, leaving 2 bases not matched to a gene. The CDR3 sequence is 14 residues long. The CDR3 protein is CASSYGQVNTEAFF. The DNA of the CDR3 is TGTGCCAGCAGTTACGGACAGGTAAACACTGAAGCTTTCTTT.

J is TRBJ1-5 and V is TRBV10-3; D remains ambiguous. V dropped 3 bases and J dropped 4 bases, with 10 bases sitting between them. There are 14 residues in the CDR3. Germline assignment: CDR1 ENHRY and CDR2 SYGVKD. The CDR3 region is CAISDTAINQPQHF. The CDR3 nucleotides read TGTGCCATCAGTGACACTGCGATTAATCAGCCCCAGCATTTT.

V is TRBV29-1 and J is TRBJ1-2; unclear D gene. The V gene's germline CDR1 is SQVTM and CDR2 ANQGSEA. The CDR3 consists of 12 residues. Trimming cost V 4 bases and J 4 bases, with 10 bases left between them. The CDR3 DNA follows: TGCAGCGTTGGGACTTTTGGCTATGGCTACACCTTC. Protein sequence: CSVGTFGYGYTF.

This chain's CDR3 is CASSQGDVSPLHF. CDR3 in DNA: TGTGCCAGCAGTCAGGGGGATGTATCACCCCTCCACTTT. The chain is built from TRBV7-9 and TRBJ1-6, with 7 bases identical to TRBD1. Germline V gives CDR1 SEHNR, CDR2 FQNEAQ (reference sequence). V lost 6 bases to trimming and J lost 10 bases; unmatched junction nucleotides: 6. CDR3 length: 13 residues.

In DNA, the CDR3 is TGTGCCAGCAGTTCTCGAGGGACACCCCCCTACGAGCAGTACTTC. Encoded protein: CASSSRGTPPYEQYF. This chain uses TRBV6-5 with TRBJ2-7; the D gene is possibly TRBD1 (6 bases). Germline CDR1 reads MNHEY; CDR2 reads SVGAGI. The CDR3 loop spans 15 amino acids. Trimming cost V 4 bases and J 2 bases, with 15 bases left between them.

This sequence joins TRBV5-1 and TRBJ1-2, with 7 bases identical to TRBD1. Per germline, CDR1 SGHRS and CDR2 YFSETQ. The length of the CDR3 is 14 residues. The V and J ends lost 0 bases and 7 bases, in that order; junction bases with no gene match: 6. Here the CDR3 DNA reads TGCGCCAGCAGCTTGGACAGGGGATCGGGTGGCTACACCTTC. Protein sequence: CASSLDRGSGGYTF.

In DNA form, the CDR3 reads TGTGCCAGCAGCCCGTTGGACAGGGATAACTATGGCTACACCTTC. Amino acids: CASSPLDRDNYGYTF. The V and J genes are TRBV6-2 or TRBV6-3 and TRBJ1-2; 8 bases align to TRBD1. CDR3 length: 15 amino acids. The V segment lost 6 bases and the J segment 1 base; nucleotides outside the gene matches: 7. Per the germline V gene, CDR1 is MNHEY and CDR2 is SVGEGT.

The chain recombines TRBV19 with TRBJ1-2, with 12 bases fitting TRBD1. Germline values: CDR1 LNHDA, CDR2 SQIVND (reference sequence). Trimming at V came to 6 bases and at J to 2 bases, leaving 13 bases not matched to a gene. The CDR3 spans 18 residues. In nucleotides, the CDR3 is TGTGCCAGTAGAGATCCCGGGACAGGGGGCGAAAAGAACTATGGCTACACCTTC. Its protein is CASRDPGTGGEKNYGYTF.

The chain couples TRBV5-1 to TRBJ1-5, with a possible D match to TRBD1 (5 bases). CDR3 length: 15 residues. The germline V gene encodes CDR1 SGHRS and CDR2 YFSETQ. The V and J ends lost 0 bases and 1 base respectively, with 8 bases between them. The chain's CDR3 is CASSLGDFSNQPQHF. The CDR3 DNA is TGCGCCAGCAGCTTGGGGGACTTCAGCAATCAGCCCCAGCATTTT.